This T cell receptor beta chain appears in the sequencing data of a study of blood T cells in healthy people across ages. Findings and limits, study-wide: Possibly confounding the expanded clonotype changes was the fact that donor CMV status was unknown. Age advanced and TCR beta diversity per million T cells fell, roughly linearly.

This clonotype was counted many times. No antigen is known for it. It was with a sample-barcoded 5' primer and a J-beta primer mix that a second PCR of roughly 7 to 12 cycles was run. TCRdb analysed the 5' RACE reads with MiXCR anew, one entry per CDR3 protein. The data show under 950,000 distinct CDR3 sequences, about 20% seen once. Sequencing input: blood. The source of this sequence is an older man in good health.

CDR3 sequence: CASSYARRGSEKLFF. In DNA, the CDR3 is TGTGCCAGCAGTTACGCGAGAAGGGGTAGTGAAAAACTGTTTTTT. The genes are TRBV6-5 and TRBJ1-4; tentative D call: TRBD1 (5 bases). The CDR3 totals 15 residues. In germline, CDR1 is MNHEY, CDR2 SVGAGI. Trimming pared 2 bases from V and 7 bases from J, leaving 14 bases between.